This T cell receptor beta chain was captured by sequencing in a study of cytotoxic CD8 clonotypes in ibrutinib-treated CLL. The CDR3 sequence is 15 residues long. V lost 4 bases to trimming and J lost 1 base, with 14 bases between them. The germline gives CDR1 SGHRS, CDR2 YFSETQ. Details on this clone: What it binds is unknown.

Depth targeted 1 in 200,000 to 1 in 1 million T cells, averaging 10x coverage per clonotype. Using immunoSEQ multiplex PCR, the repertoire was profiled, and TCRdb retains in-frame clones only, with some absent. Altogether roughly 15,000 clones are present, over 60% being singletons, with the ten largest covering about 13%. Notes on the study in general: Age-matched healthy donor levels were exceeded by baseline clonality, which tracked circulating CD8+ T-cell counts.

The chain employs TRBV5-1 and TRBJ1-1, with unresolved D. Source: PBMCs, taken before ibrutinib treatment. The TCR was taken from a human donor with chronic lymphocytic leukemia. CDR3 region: CASSLRGLENTEAFF. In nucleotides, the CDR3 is TGCGCCAGCAGCCTTCGAGGGCTCGAGAACACTGAAGCTTTCTTT.